A single sample is the source of the 15 T cell receptor beta chains below, sequenced in a study of spatial heterogeneity in lung cancer. Each CDR3 protein gets one entry after TCRdb re-called the 5' RACE reads with MiXCR. Of about 82,000 distinct CDR3 sequences detected, roughly 12% appear once; the ten largest clones hold about 4.6%. Stated time point: sample taken at primary tumor resection. Sequencing was performed on whole RNA extracted from tumor and nontumor lung tissue, or from frozen PBMC, and the material was left unsorted. This sample comprised PBMCs, obtained at surgery. These receptors were collected from a male donor with early-stage non-small cell lung cancer.

This clonotype occurred a few times. The J gene is TRBJ2-7, the V gene TRBV5-1; tentatively, D is TRBD2 (6 bases). CDR3 length equals 11 residues. Germline CDR1 SGHRS, CDR2 YFSETQ. The CDR3 loop reads CASPAGYEQYF. CDR3 DNA sequence: TGCGCTTCCCCCGCGGGATACGAGCAGTACTTC.

The chain combines TRBV5-6 with TRBJ2-3; TRBD1 matches at 7 bases. The CDR3 is 16 residues long. The germline V gene encodes CDR1 SGHDT and CDR2 YYEEEE. V gave up 3 bases and J gave up 4 bases; unmatched junction bases: 11. The CDR3 DNA reads TGTGCCAGCAGCTACCTGACAGGGACCCGACCAGATACGCAGTATTTT. Translating it yields CASSYLTGTRPDTQYF.

Comment on this clonotype: This could be a read error, since a much larger clone is one nucleotide away. Without the conserved terminal phenylalanine or tryptophan, this CDR3 likely stems from a read error. This chain links TRBV29-1 with TRBJ1-1; a possible D gene is TRBD1 (6 bases). The germline CDR1 and CDR2 sequences are SQVTM and ANQGSEA. Trimming shortened V by 4 bases and J by 3 bases, and 12 bases separated the two germline ends. The CDR3 runs to 13 residues. In DNA form, the CDR3 reads TGCAGCGTTGCGAGAGGGGGGGACACTGAAGCTTTCTCT. It encodes CSVARGGDTEAFS.

This clonotype was counted ten times or more. The chain couples TRBV3-1 to TRBJ2-2; D may be TRBD2 (7 bases). The germline V gene has CDR1 LGHDT and CDR2 YNNKEL (reference sequence). There are 15 residues in the CDR3. Trimming took 4 bases from V and 2 from J, leaving 11 bases between them. The CDR3 DNA reads as TGTGCCAGCAGCCTAGGGGGGGGAAACACCGGGGAGCTGTTTTTT. Its translation: CASSLGGGNTGELFF.

This chain uses TRBV7-9 with TRBJ2-6, with no clear D. Trimming left V 5 bases short and J 0 bases short, with 11 bases between. The CDR3 totals 16 residues. The V gene's germline CDR1 is SEHNR and CDR2 FQNEAQ (reference sequence). The CDR3 DNA sequence: TGTGCCAGCAGCGCTACAAAGGCCTCTGGGGCCAACGTCCTGACTTTC. It encodes CASSATKASGANVLTF.

This chain connects TRBV29-1 to TRBJ1-2; weak D call: TRBD1 (6 bases). The CDR3 is 12 amino acids. Germline lookup yields CDR1 SQVTM and CDR2 ANQGSEA. V gave up 5 bases and J gave up 9 bases, with 16 bases separating them. CDR3 sequence (DNA): TGCAGCGTTATACGGACAGTGGAGAGCTACACCTTC. It is translated as CSVIRTVESYTF.

This clonotype was counted only a few times. The chain uses TRBV19 and TRBJ1-1; TRBD1 might be the D (5 bases). Per the germline V gene, CDR1 is LNHDA and CDR2 is SQIVND (reference sequence). The CDR3 sequence is 18 residues long. V gave up 3 bases and J gave up 1 base, with 21 bases separating them. The CDR3: CASSMSLGSSGGNTEAFF. CDR3 nucleotide sequence: TGTGCCAGTAGTATGTCCCTCGGGTCTTCTGGGGGGAACACTGAAGCTTTCTTT.

The J gene is TRBJ2-3, the V gene TRBV2; D not certain. V was shortened by 2 bases and J by 1 base, with 7 bases between the two germline ends. The CDR3 consists of 14 residues. Germline V gene data show CDR1 as SNHLY and CDR2 as FYNNEI. The CDR3 sequence is CASSEWAGTDTQYF. The CDR3 DNA sequence: TGTGCCAGCAGTGAATGGGCGGGCACAGATACGCAGTATTTT.

In this sample, this clonotype turned up many times. J is TRBJ1-1 and V is TRBV20-1; D remains ambiguous. This CDR3 is built from 12 residues. Germline values: CDR1 DFQATT, CDR2 SNEGSKA (reference sequence). Trimming took off 5 bases at V and 0 bases at J, with 7 bases between the two ends. The CDR3 sequence is CSAAGLNTEAFF. In DNA form, the CDR3 reads TGCAGTGCTGCGGGGTTGAACACTGAAGCTTTCTTT.

This clonotype was found a few times. This chain connects TRBV7-9 to TRBJ2-2; TRBD2 is a possible D gene (6 bases). The germline CDR1 and CDR2 sequences are SEHNR and FQNEAQ (reference sequence). The CDR3 sequence is 14 residues long. Trimming removed 4 bases at V and 7 bases at J, with 13 bases between. In DNA, the CDR3 is TGTGCCAGCAGCTCGACTAGACGGAGCGGGGAGCTGTTTTTT. It is translated as CASSSTRRSGELFF.

This clonotype occurred a few times. The chain uses TRBV6-4 and TRBJ2-1, with unresolved D. CDR3 size: 16 residues. The V gene's germline CDR1 is MRHNA and CDR2 SNTAGT. The V gene lost 6 bases and the J gene lost 2 bases, with 17 bases spanning the gap. The DNA of the CDR3 is TGTGCCAGCAGCCCCCGGTGGGTCCTCACCTACAATGAGCAGTTCTTC. Protein product: CASSPRWVLTYNEQFF.

This clonotype was picked up many times. This chain links TRBV29-1 with TRBJ2-5; a possible D gene is TRBD1 (6 bases). The CDR3 totals 11 residues. V gave up 7 bases and J gave up 2 bases, with 8 bases separating them. Germline V gives CDR1 SQVTM, CDR2 ANQGSEA. CDR3 protein: CSGTDQETQYF. The CDR3 bases are TGCAGCGGGACAGATCAAGAGACCCAGTACTTC.

This chain links TRBV12-3 or TRBV12-4 with TRBJ1-1; 9 positions agree with TRBD1. J was trimmed by 1 base and V by 4 bases; bases with no gene match: 7. The CDR3 loop spans 16 amino acids. The CDR3 bases are TGTGCCAGCAGTTCAGGGACAGGGTATGGGAACACTGAAGCTTTCTTT. It is translated as CASSSGTGYGNTEAFF.

The gene calls are TRBV7-9 and TRBJ2-7; the D call may be TRBD1 or TRBD2 (5 bases each). The CDR3 extends over 12 amino acids. CDR1 is SEHNR and CDR2 is FQNEAQ in the germline V gene (reference sequence). Deletions cut 7 bases from V and 7 bases from J, with 14 bases between. CDR3 residues: CASTSGTTEQYF. The DNA of the CDR3 is TGTGCCAGCACTTCGGGGACGACTGAGCAGTACTTC.

The V call is TRBV7-9, the J call TRBJ2-3; 9 nucleotides match TRBD2. The CDR3 is 15 amino acids. The germline gives CDR1 SEHNR, CDR2 FQNEAQ (reference sequence). V lost 5 bases, J lost 6 bases, and 9 bases stayed unmatched. The CDR3 bases are TGTGCCAGCAGCCCCTGGGTAGCGGGAGAGGATACGCAGTATTTT. Translated: CASSPWVAGEDTQYF.